The T cell receptor (beta chain) described here comes from a study of T cells in Graves' hyperthyroidism and ophthalmopathy. The TCR beta CDR3 regions underwent amplification using RNA transcripts as the source. TCR CDR3 regions were first amplified by RT-PCR with HTBI primers. TCRdb reprocessed the multiplex PCR reads via MiXCR and lists one record per CDR3 protein. The table includes over 300,000 distinct CDR3 sequences, approximately 15% detected once. CDR1 and CDR2 (germline): SGHTA, FQGTGA. The CDR3 spans 19 residues. V dropped 5 bases and J dropped 3; count of bases not matched to a gene: 11. No progression to ophthalmopathy during 18 months of follow-up defined stable disease. Uncontrolled infection, other autoimmune disease, pregnancy or lactation barred patients from enrollment.

This receptor was obtained from a woman aged 55-70 years with Graves' hyperthyroidism. The sample comprised blood. The chain joins TRBV7-3 to TRBJ2-1; TRBD2 matches 15 bases. The chain's CDR3 is CASSLRGGTSGRSYNEQFF. As DNA, the CDR3 is TGTGCCAGCAGCCTCCGGGGAGGGACTAGCGGGAGGAGCTACAATGAGCAGTTCTTC.